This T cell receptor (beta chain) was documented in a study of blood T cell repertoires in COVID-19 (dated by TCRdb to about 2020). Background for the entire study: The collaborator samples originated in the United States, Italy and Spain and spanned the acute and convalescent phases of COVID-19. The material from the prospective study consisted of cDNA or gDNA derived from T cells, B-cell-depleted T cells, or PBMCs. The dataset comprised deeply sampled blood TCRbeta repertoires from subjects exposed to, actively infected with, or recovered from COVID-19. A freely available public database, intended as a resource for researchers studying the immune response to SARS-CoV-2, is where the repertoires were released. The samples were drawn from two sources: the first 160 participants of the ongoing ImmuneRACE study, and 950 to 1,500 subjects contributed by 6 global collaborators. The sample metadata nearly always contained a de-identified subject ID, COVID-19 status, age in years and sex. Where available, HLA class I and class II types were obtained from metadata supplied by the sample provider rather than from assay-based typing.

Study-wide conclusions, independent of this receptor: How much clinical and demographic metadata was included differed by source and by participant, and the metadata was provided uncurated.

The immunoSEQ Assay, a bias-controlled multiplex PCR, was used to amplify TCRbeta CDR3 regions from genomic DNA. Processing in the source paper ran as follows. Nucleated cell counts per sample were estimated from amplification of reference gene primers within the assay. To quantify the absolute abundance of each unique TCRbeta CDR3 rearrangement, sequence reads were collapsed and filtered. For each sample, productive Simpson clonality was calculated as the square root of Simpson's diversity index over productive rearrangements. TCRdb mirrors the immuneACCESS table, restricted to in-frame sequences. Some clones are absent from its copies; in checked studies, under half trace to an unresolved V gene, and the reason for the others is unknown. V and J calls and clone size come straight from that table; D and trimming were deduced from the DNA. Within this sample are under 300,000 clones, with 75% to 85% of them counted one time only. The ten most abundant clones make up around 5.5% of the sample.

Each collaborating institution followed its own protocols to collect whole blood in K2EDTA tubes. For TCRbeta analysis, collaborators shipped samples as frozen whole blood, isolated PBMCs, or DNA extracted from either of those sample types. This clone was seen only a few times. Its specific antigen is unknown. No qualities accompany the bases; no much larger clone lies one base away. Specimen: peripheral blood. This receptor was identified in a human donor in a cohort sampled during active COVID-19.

The CDR3 corresponds to CASSAFRQGLRYF. The nucleotide sequence reads TGTGCCAGTAGTGCGTTCCGACAGGGGTTGAGGTACTTC. The V gene is TRBV19 and the J gene is TRBJ2-5; TRBD1 aligns with 8 central bases. Per the germline V gene (reference sequence), LNHDA is the CDR1 and SQIVND is the CDR2. The CDR3 sequence holds 13 residues, the cysteine and phenylalanine included. Only the CDR3 DNA stays, 39 bases, in frame from base 1. Trimming takes 5 bases off V and 13 bases off J; junction bases not matched to a gene: 12.